Listed below are T cell receptor beta chains from one sample, sequenced in a study of identical twins. One entry per CDR3 protein results from TCRdb running MiXCR on the 5' RACE reads. The sample comprises 520,000 or so distinct CDR3 sequences, around 20% of which are singletons, and under 0.95% rests with the top ten. These data were also filed under a second study, of T cells expressing NK-cell markers.

Sample: CD4+ T cells sorted from blood. The receptors were gathered from a woman aged 18 to 35 in good health. The CDR3 runs from the conserved cysteine through the conserved F or W. The D gene is left open where the match is weak. Expanded clones get a size class; other rows say once, few or many, or leave the size out.

V,D,size,J,DNA,CDR3
TRBV12-3/TRBV12-4,.,few,TRBJ1-2,TGTGCCAGCAGTTTTCGGTCCGCGATTGGCTACACCTTC,CASSFRSAIGYTF
TRBV25-1,TRBD1,few,TRBJ2-1,TGTGCCAGCAGAGGGACAGAACCCTACAATGAGCAGTTCTTC,CASRGTEPYNEQFF
TRBV20-1,.,few,TRBJ1-6,TGCAGTGCCAGGGGCCACTTTAATAATTCACCCCTCCACTTT,CSARGHFNNSPLHF
TRBV20-1,.,few,TRBJ2-3,TGCAGAGCTGGGACCCGCGGAGATACGCAGTATTTT,CRAGTRGDTQYF
TRBV12-3/TRBV12-4,TRBD1,.,TRBJ1-2,TGTGCCAGCAGTATCAGGGGGCAGGCCTATGGCTACACCTTC,CASSIRGQAYGYTF
TRBV20-1,TRBD1,.,TRBJ2-7,TGCAGTGCTAGAGATACAGGACAGGACGGCGACGAGCAGTACTTC,CSARDTGQDGDEQYF
TRBV15,.,few,TRBJ1-4,TGTGCCACCAGCAGAGAGGCAGGCGGTGGAAGACTGTTTTTT,CATSREAGGGRLFF
TRBV12-3/TRBV12-4,.,.,TRBJ2-7,TGTGCCAGCAGTTTTCCAGGGTACTCCTACGAGCAGTACTTC,CASSFPGYSYEQYF
TRBV27,.,.,TRBJ1-5,TGTGCCAGCAGTCCTGTCAAGGACTACTATAGCAATCAGCCCCAGCATTTT,CASSPVKDYYSNQPQHF
TRBV3-1,.,.,TRBJ1-1,TGTGCCAGCAGCCAAGATTGGTGGAACCATGAAGCTTTCTTT,CASSQDWWNHEAFF
TRBV29-1,.,.,TRBJ2-3,TGCAGCGTTCGACCGGACCGCACAGATACGCAGTATTTT,CSVRPDRTDTQYF
TRBV3-1,TRBD1,.,TRBJ1-6,TGTGCCAGCAGCCACCGGACAGGGGTCGATTCACCCCTCCACTTT,CASSHRTGVDSPLHF
TRBV10-3,TRBD1,.,TRBJ2-5,TGTGCCATCAGTGAGACCCCGGGACAGGGAGGAGGGACCCAGTACTTC,CAISETPGQGGGTQYF
TRBV27,TRBD1,many,TRBJ1-2,TGTGCCAGCAGTCTCGGACAGGGGACTGGCTACACCTTC,CASSLGQGTGYTF
TRBV7-2,TRBD2,.,TRBJ2-5,TGTGCCAGCAGCTTAACCCAGCGGGGAGGCCAAGAGACCCAGTACTTC,CASSLTQRGGQETQYF
TRBV3-1,TRBD1,few,TRBJ1-5,TGTGCCAGCAGCCAAGGGACAGGGCGAGGACAGCCCCAGCATTTT,CASSQGTGRGQPQHF
TRBV24-1,TRBD1,.,TRBJ2-5,TGTGCCACCAGTGAAGGGGGCCGAGAAGAGACCCAGTACTTC,CATSEGGREETQYF
TRBV29-1,.,.,TRBJ1-2,TGCAGCGTAGCGACGGCCCCGTTC,CSVATAPF
TRBV30,.,.,TRBJ2-3,TGTGCCTGGGACTGGGGCGGGACAGATACGCAGTATTTT,CAWDWGGTDTQYF
TRBV29-1,.,.,TRBJ1-1,TGCAGCGTCGCCAGGGTTACTGAAGCTTTCTTT,CSVARVTEAFF
TRBV20-1,TRBD2,few,TRBJ2-2,TGCAGTGCTAGAGGGCTAGCGGGAAGCGGGGAGCTGTTTTTT,CSARGLAGSGELFF
TRBV5-6,.,few,TRBJ2-6,TGTGCCAGCAGCTTGTTCGATCGTCAGTTCTCTGGGGCCAACGTCCTGACTTTC,CASSLFDRQFSGANVLTF
TRBV7-9,.,.,TRBJ1-1,TGTGCCAGCGGGCAGGGCGGGGACACTGAAGCTTTCTTT,CASGQGGDTEAFF
TRBV7-2,.,.,TRBJ1-2,TGTGCCAGCAGCTTGCTCACTAACTATGGCTACACCTTC,CASSLLTNYGYTF
TRBV6-5,TRBD2,.,TRBJ2-1,TGTGCCAGCAGTTACGCAGGGACTAGCGGGAGGTTGAATGAGCAGTTCTTC,CASSYAGTSGRLNEQFF
TRBV3-1,.,.,TRBJ2-1,TGTGCCAGCAGCCTCATAGCGGACACAGAGCAGTTCTTC,CASSLIADTEQFF
TRBV20-1,.,many,TRBJ1-1,TGCAGTGCTAGGAGTCCCGGGACGGGATACACTGAAGCTTTCTTT,CSARSPGTGYTEAFF
TRBV7-9,.,.,TRBJ2-5,TGTGCCAGCAGCTTATTAAACCAAGAGACCCAGTACTTC,CASSLLNQETQYF
TRBV20-1,TRBD2,.,TRBJ2-7,TGCAGTGCTAGGACTAGCGGGGGGATGGGGGAGCAGTACTTC,CSARTSGGMGEQYF
TRBV7-2,.,.,TRBJ1-1,TGTGCCAGCAGCTTTACGATCGGCACTGAAGCTTTCTTT,CASSFTIGTEAFF
TRBV9,TRBD1,.,TRBJ1-2,TGTGCCAGCAGCGCCCGACAGGGGTTTGGCTACACCTTC,CASSARQGFGYTF
TRBV10-3,TRBD2,.,TRBJ2-5,TGTGCCATCGGGTCTAGCGGGGCCCAAGAGACCCAGTACTTC,CAIGSSGAQETQYF
TRBV5-1,.,.,TRBJ1-5,TGCGCCAGCAGCCTTGACACTAGCAATCAGCCCCAGCATTTT,CASSLDTSNQPQHF
TRBV10-2,TRBD2,.,TRBJ2-5,TGCGCCAGCAGCCTTGGACTAGCGGGAGGGATACAAGAGACCCAGTACTTC,CASSLGLAGGIQETQYF
TRBV6-1,TRBD1,.,TRBJ2-2,TGTGCCATCTCGACAGGGGGCACCGGGGAGCTGTTTTTT,CAISTGGTGELFF
TRBV2,.,.,TRBJ2-1,TGTGCCAGCCTAGAGGGACCCTACAATGAGCAGTTCTTC,CASLEGPYNEQFF
TRBV6-4,TRBD2,.,TRBJ2-3,TGTGCCAGCAGTGACTTTGGCGGGGGGACCCCAGATACGCAGTATTTT,CASSDFGGGTPDTQYF
TRBV12-3/TRBV12-4,.,.,TRBJ2-1,TGTGCCAGCAGTTACGACCTCTACTCCTACAATGAGCAGTTCTTC,CASSYDLYSYNEQFF
TRBV7-6,.,.,TRBJ2-1,TGTGCCAGCAGCCCGCCCAGCGCGATATACAATGAGCAGTTCTTC,CASSPPSAIYNEQFF
TRBV20-1,.,.,TRBJ1-2,TGCAGTCCGGGAAGACTGGGCTTCCAGCCCTTCTATGGCTACACCTTC,CSPGRLGFQPFYGYTF
TRBV3-1,TRBD2,few,TRBJ2-3,TGTGCCAGCAGCTCCGGGGGGGGCACAGATACGCAGTATTTT,CASSSGGGTDTQYF
TRBV7-8,.,.,TRBJ2-2,TGTGCCAGCAGCCTGACTACGAACACCGGGGAGCTGTTTTTT,CASSLTTNTGELFF
TRBV4-3,TRBD2,.,TRBJ2-7,TGCGCCAGCAGCCTAAGACTAGCGGGCGTCTACGAGCAGTACTTC,CASSLRLAGVYEQYF